This T cell receptor (beta chain) derives from a study of spatial heterogeneity in lung cancer. Study at large: The donors were fewer than 80 patients with non-small cell lung cancer that was early-stage and untreated. TCR and UMI combinations that were unique each appeared, on average, more than ten times in raw reads.

Trimming removed 7 bases at V and 8 bases at J, with 18 bases between. This CDR3 comprises 13 residues. Germline V gives CDR1 SQVTM, CDR2 ANQGSEA. Every TCR cDNA molecule bore a unique molecular identifier. TCRdb reprocessed the 5' RACE reads with MiXCR, giving one entry per CDR3 protein. The table shows around 44,000 distinct CDR3 sequences, with about 10% occurring only once. The time point here: blood at routine non-recurrence follow-up after resection. The specimen was PBMCs, collected at follow-up. The sequence was obtained from a female donor with early-stage non-small cell lung cancer. V gene TRBV29-1 combines with J gene TRBJ2-1; D is possibly TRBD1 (6 bases). The chain's CDR3 is CSGADTGFYEQFF. Here the CDR3 DNA reads TGCAGCGGTGCCGATACAGGGTTCTATGAGCAGTTCTTC.